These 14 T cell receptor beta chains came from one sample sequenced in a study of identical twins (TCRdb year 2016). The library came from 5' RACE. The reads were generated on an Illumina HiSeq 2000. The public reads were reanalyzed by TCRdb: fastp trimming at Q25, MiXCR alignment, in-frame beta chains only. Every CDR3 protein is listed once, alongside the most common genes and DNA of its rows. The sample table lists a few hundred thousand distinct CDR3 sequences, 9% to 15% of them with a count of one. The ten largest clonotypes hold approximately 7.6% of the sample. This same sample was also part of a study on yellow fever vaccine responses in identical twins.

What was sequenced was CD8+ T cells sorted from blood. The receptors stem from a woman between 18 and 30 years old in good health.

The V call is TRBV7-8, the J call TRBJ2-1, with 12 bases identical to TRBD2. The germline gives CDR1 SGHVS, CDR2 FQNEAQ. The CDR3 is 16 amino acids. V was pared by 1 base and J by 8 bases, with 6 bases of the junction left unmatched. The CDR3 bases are TGTGCCAGCAGCTTAGAACTAGCGGGAGGTCCATATGAGCAGTTCTTC. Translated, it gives CASSLELAGGPYEQFF.

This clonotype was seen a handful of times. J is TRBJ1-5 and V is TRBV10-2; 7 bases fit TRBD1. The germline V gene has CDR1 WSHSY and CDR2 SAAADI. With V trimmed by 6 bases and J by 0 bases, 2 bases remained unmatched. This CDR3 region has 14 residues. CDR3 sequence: CASSAGGSNQPQHF. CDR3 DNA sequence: TGCGCCAGCAGCGCAGGGGGTAGCAATCAGCCCCAGCATTTT.

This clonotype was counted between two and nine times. The DNA for the CDR3 is TGCGCCAGCAGCCAAGTGGGAAAAGACAGGTACAATGAGCAGTTCTTC. The encoded protein is CASSQVGKDRYNEQFF. The chain links TRBV4-1 to TRBJ2-1; possibly TRBD1 for D (6 bases). Looked up from germline, CDR1 is MGHRA and CDR2 is YSYEKL. V lost 1 base and J 4 bases, leaving 14 bases between the germline ends. This CDR3 is built from 16 residues.

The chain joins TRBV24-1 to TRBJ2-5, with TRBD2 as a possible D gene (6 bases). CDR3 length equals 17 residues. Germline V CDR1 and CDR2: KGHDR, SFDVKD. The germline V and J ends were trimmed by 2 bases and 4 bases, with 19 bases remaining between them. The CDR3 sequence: CATSDYQLALGGETQYF. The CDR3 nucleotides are TGTGCCACCAGTGATTACCAACTGGCGCTGGGGGGAGAGACCCAGTACTTC.

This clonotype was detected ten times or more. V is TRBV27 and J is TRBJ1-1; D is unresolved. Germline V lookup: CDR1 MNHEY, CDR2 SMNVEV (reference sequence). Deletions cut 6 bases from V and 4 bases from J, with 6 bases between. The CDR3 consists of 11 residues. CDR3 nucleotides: TGTGCCAGCAGCGCAGGCACTGAAGCTTTCTTT. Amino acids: CASSAGTEAFF.

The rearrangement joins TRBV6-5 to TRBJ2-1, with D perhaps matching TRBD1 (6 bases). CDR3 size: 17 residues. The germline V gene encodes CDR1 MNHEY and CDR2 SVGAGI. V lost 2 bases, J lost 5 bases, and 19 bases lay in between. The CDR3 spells CASSYTPGAKENNEQFF. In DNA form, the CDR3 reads TGTGCCAGCAGTTACACCCCAGGGGCAAAGGAAAACAATGAGCAGTTCTTC.

The CDR3 loop is CASSLGAGARTQYF. CDR3 coding DNA: TGTGCCAGCAGTTTAGGGGCGGGAGCACGGACCCAGTACTTC. The J gene is TRBJ2-5, the V gene TRBV27; 7 nucleotides align to TRBD2. J was trimmed by 7 bases and V by 2 bases; bases with no gene match: 7. The V gene's germline CDR1 is MNHEY and CDR2 SMNVEV (reference sequence). This CDR3 has 14 amino acids.

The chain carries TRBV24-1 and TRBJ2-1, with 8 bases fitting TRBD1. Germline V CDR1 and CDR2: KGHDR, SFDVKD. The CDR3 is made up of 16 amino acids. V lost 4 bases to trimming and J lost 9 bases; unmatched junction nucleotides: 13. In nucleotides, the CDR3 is TGTGCCACCAGTGACCCCGACAGGGGTCCCTTTAGTGAGCAGTTCTTC. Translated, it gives CATSDPDRGPFSEQFF.

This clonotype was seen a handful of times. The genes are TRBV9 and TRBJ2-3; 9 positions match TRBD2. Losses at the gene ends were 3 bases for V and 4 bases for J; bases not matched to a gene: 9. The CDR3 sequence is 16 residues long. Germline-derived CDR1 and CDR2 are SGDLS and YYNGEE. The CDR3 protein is CASSAQAGGWADTQYF. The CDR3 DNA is TGTGCCAGCAGCGCCCAAGCGGGAGGTTGGGCAGATACGCAGTATTTT. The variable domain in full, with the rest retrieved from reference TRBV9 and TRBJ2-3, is DSGVTQTPKHLITATGQRVTLRCSPRSGDLSVYWYQQSLDQGLQFLIQYYNGEERAKGNILERFSAQQFPDLHSELNLSSLELGDSALYFCASSAQAGGWADTQYFGPGTRLTVL.

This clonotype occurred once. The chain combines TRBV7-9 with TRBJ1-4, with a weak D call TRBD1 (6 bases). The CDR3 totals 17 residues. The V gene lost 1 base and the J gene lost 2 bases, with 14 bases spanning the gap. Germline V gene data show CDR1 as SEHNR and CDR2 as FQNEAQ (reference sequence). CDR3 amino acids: CASSLDGRGRTNEKLFF. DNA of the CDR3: TGTGCCAGCAGCTTAGACGGCAGGGGTCGGACTAATGAAAAACTGTTTTTT. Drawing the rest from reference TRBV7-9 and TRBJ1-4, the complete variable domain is DTGVSQNPRHKITKRGQNVTFRCDPISEHNRLYWYRQTLGQGPEFLTYFQNEAQLEKSRLLSDRFSAERPKGSFSTLEIQRTEQGDSAMYLCASSLDGRGRTNEKLFFGSGTQLSVL.

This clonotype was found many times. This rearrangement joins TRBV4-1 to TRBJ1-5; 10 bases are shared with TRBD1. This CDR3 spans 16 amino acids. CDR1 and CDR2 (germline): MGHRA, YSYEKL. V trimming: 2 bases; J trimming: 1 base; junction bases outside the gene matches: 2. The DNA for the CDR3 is TGCGCCAGCAGCCAATCGGGACAGGGGAGCAATCAGCCCCAGCATTTT. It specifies CASSQSGQGSNQPQHF.

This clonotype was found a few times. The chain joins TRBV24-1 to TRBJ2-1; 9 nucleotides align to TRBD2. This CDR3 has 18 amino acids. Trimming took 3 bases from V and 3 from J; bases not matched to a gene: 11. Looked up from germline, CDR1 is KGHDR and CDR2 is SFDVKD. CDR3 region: CATSDPTGLAANYNEQFF. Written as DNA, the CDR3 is TGTGCCACCAGTGATCCCACGGGACTAGCAGCCAACTACAATGAGCAGTTCTTC.

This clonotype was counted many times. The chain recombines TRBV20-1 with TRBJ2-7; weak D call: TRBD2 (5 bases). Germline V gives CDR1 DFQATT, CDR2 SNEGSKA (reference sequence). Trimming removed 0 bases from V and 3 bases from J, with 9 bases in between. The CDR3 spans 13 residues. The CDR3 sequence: CSARDGESYEQYF. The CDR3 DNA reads TGCAGTGCTAGAGACGGGGAGAGCTACGAGCAGTACTTC.

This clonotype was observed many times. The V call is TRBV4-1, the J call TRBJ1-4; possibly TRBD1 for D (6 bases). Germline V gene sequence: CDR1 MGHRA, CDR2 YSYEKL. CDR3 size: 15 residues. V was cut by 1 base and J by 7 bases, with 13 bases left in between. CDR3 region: CASSQVVGQLEKLFF. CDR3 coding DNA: TGCGCCAGCAGCCAAGTGGTTGGACAGCTTGAAAAACTGTTTTTT.